The 10 T cell receptor beta chains in this list originate from one sample, sequenced in a study of graft-versus-host responses after intestinal transplantation. Measured with immunoSEQ multiplex PCR; TCRdb has only the in-frame clones, and not every one. The sample has 95,000 or so clones, more than 80% seen once. The input for sequencing was PBMCs, taken around 450 days after intestinal transplant. These receptors originate from a human patient who received an intestinal transplant, so some T cells may come from the graft donor.

The chain uses TRBV11-2 and TRBJ1-6; D not resolved. This CDR3 comprises 16 residues. V lost 0 bases and J 4 bases, leaving 10 bases between the germline ends. Germline V gene lookup returns CDR1 SGHAT and CDR2 FQNNGV. CDR3 loop: CASSLEPAGYNSPLHF. The CDR3 DNA follows: TGTGCCAGCAGCTTAGAACCGGCTGGGTATAATTCACCCCTCCACTTT.

This chain connects TRBV7-9 to TRBJ1-3, with TRBD1 as a possible D gene (5 bases). This CDR3 has 14 residues. The germline V and J ends were trimmed by 4 bases and 1 base, with 8 bases remaining between them. Germline CDR1 reads SEHNR; CDR2 reads FQNEAQ (reference sequence). CDR3 sequence (DNA): TGTGCCAGCAGCTGGAGGGGTTCTGGAAACACCATATATTTT. Translating gives CASSWRGSGNTIYF. Supplemented by reference TRBV7-9 and TRBJ1-3, the full variable domain reads DTGVSQNPRHKITKRGQNVTFRCDPISEHNRLYWYRQTLGQGPEFLTYFQNEAQLEKSRLLSDRFSAERPKGSFSTLEIQRTEQGDSAMYLCASSWRGSGNTIYFGEGSWLTVV.

This chain connects TRBV7-8 to TRBJ2-3; possible D gene TRBD2, 5 bases. Germline CDR1 SGHVS, CDR2 FQNEAQ. V was cut by 1 base and J by 4 bases, with 15 bases left in between. The CDR3 runs to 16 residues. The DNA of the CDR3 is TGTGCCAGCAGCTTAGTAGGCGGGCGGATCGCAGATACGCAGTATTTT. Its protein is CASSLVGGRIADTQYF.

The chain combines TRBV6-5 with TRBJ1-1; D gene uncertain. Deletions cut 2 bases from V and 8 bases from J, with 15 bases between. Germline lookup yields CDR1 MNHEY and CDR2 SVGAGI. This CDR3 contains 14 residues. The CDR3 region is CASSYVGVGEEAFF. CDR3 in DNA: TGTGCCAGCAGTTACGTCGGTGTGGGAGAGGAAGCTTTCTTT.

The chain recombines TRBV5-1 with TRBJ2-3; D is ambiguous. The CDR3 spans 15 residues. Trimming shortened V by 0 bases and J by 1 base, and 9 bases separated the two germline ends. From germline, CDR1 is SGHRS and CDR2 YFSETQ. The DNA for the CDR3 is TGCGCCAGCAGCTTGGAACGGTCAGGCACAGATACGCAGTATTTT. As protein: CASSLERSGTDTQYF. Together with reference TRBV5-1 and TRBJ2-3, the CDR3 gives the full variable domain: KAGVTQTPRYLIKTRGQQVTLSCSPISGHRSVSWYQQTPGQGLQFLFEYFSETQRNKGNFPGRFSGRQFSNSRSEMNVSTLELGDSALYLCASSLERSGTDTQYFGPGTRLTVL.

The chain combines TRBV4-1 with TRBJ2-5; D gene unclear. The germline V gene has CDR1 MGHRA and CDR2 YSYEKL. Between the trimmed V and J ends, which lost 4 bases and 5 bases, there was a span of 14 bases. This CDR3 has 14 residues. CDR3 loop: CASSPLGVGETQYF. The CDR3 DNA follows: TGCGCCAGCAGCCCCCTGGGTGTAGGGGAGACCCAGTACTTC.

The chain links TRBV2 to TRBJ2-7; D is unresolved. Germline CDR1 SNHLY, CDR2 FYNNEI. CDR3 length: 10 amino acids. The V end was cut by 2 bases, the J end by 4 bases, with 0 bases between. The CDR3 protein is CASSEYEQYF. CDR3 in DNA: TGTGCCAGCAGTGAATACGAGCAGTACTTC.

The J gene is TRBJ2-2, the V gene TRBV2, with D possibly matching TRBD1 (6 bases). V was shortened by 2 bases and J by 8 bases, with 9 bases between the two germline ends. CDR1 and CDR2 from the germline V gene are SNHLY and FYNNEI. The CDR3 has 13 amino acids. CDR3 in DNA: TGTGCCAGCAGTGAACAGGGGCTGGGGGAGCTGTTTTTT. This codes for CASSEQGLGELFF.

The chain recombines TRBV5-1 with TRBJ2-3; TRBD2 aligns across 8 bases. The J segment lost 6 bases and the V segment lost 4 bases, leaving 7 bases of the junction unmatched. CDR1 and CDR2 (germline): SGHRS, YFSETQ. The CDR3 is 14 residues long. CDR3 residues: CASSTSGPRDTQYF. The CDR3, as DNA: TGCGCCAGCAGCACTAGCGGCCCCCGGGATACGCAGTATTTT.

The rearrangement links TRBV9 to TRBJ2-1; 8 positions agree with TRBD1. J lost 6 bases, V lost 0 bases, and 5 bases had no gene match. Germline V gives CDR1 SGDLS, CDR2 YYNGEE. The CDR3 spans 15 residues. This chain's CDR3 is CASSVGQGFSNEQFF. The DNA of the CDR3 is TGTGCCAGCAGCGTAGGACAGGGGTTCTCCAATGAGCAGTTCTTC.